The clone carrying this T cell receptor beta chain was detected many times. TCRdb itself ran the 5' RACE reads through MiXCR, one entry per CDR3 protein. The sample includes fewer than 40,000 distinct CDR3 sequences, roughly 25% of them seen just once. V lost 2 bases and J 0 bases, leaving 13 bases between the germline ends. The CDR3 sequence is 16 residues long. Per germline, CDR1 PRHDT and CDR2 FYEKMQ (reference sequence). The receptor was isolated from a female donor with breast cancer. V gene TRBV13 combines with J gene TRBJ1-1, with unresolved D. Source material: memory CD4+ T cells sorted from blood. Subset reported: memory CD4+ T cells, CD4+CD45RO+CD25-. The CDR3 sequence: CASSLQREGMNTEAFF. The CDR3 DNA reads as TGTGCCAGCAGCTTACAGAGGGAGGGTATGAACACTGAAGCTTTCTTT. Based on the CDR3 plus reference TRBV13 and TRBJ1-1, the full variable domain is AAGVIQSPRHLIKEKRETATLKCYPIPRHDTVYWYQQGPGQDPQFLISFYEKMQSDKGSIPDRFSAQQFSDYHSELNMSSLELGDSALYFCASSLQREGMNTEAFFGQGTRLTVV.